Below, 19 T cell receptor beta chains from the same sample are listed, as sequenced in a study of T cell repertoires in cytomegalovirus infection (dated by TCRdb to the late 2010s). TCRdb shows the sequencer as Illumina HiSeq 1500. TCRdb itself trimmed the public reads at Q25 with fastp, ran MiXCR and retained productive beta chains. When rows share a CDR3 protein, they turn into one entry using the most common DNA and genes. The sample table lists 150,000 to 200,000 distinct CDR3 sequences, roughly 19% of them with a count of one. Of the sample, under 3.5% falls within the top ten clones. Sample: PBMCs. These receptors all come from a human donor in good health (CMV status not recorded). Some clones in this sample may be carry-over from other donors' samples.

This clonotype turned up a few times. The J gene is TRBJ2-5, the V gene TRBV11-3; D is possibly TRBD1 (6 bases). CDR1 SGHNT and CDR2 YENEEA come from the germline V gene. The V gene lost 5 bases and the J gene lost 2 bases, with 12 bases spanning the gap. This CDR3 region has 14 residues. DNA for the CDR3: TGTGCCAGCAGCCATACGGACAGACAAGAGACCCAGTACTTC. It encodes CASSHTDRQETQYF. The full variable domain, in which reference TRBV11-3 and TRBJ2-5 provide the parts outside the CDR3, is EAGVVQSPRYKIIEKKQPVAFWCNPISGHNTLYWYLQNLGQGPELLIRYENEEAVDDSQLPKDRFSAERLKGVDSTLKIQPAELGDSAVYLCASSHTDRQETQYFGPGTRLLVL.

The V gene is TRBV2, the J gene TRBJ1-1; the D gene is possibly TRBD1 (6 bases). Per the germline V gene, CDR1 is SNHLY and CDR2 is FYNNEI. Trimming removed 11 bases from V and 1 base from J, with 14 bases in between. CDR3 length: 13 residues. CDR3 protein: CAGNGQKNTEAFF. Here the CDR3 DNA reads TGTGCCGGAAACGGACAGAAGAACACTGAAGCTTTCTTT.

The chain carries TRBV27 and TRBJ2-1; 12 bases map to TRBD2. With 0 bases clipped from V and 6 bases from J, the junction kept 12 bases outside the gene matches. Germline lookup yields CDR1 MNHEY and CDR2 SMNVEV (reference sequence). The CDR3 has 19 amino acids. Here the CDR3 DNA reads TGTGCCAGCAGTTTATCCAAGAGACTAGCGGGAGTACGGTTCAATGAGCAGTTCTTC. It is translated as CASSLSKRLAGVRFNEQFF.

Many counts were recorded for this clonotype. J is TRBJ2-4 and V is TRBV7-2; 7 bases are shared with TRBD2. Germline CDR1 is SGHTA and CDR2 is FQGNSA. CDR3 length: 15 amino acids. V lost 5 bases and J lost 7; bases outside the gene matches: 11. Here the CDR3 DNA reads TGTGCCAGCAGCCTAGAGGGTAGGGGAGGGAACATTCAGTACTTC. The encoded protein is CASSLEGRGGNIQYF. Supplemented by reference TRBV7-2 and TRBJ2-4, the full variable domain reads GAGVSQSPSNKVTEKGKDVELRCDPISGHTALYWYRQSLGQGLEFLIYFQGNSAPDKSGLPSDRFSAERTGGSVSTLTIQRTQQEDSAVYLCASSLEGRGGNIQYFGAGTRLSVL.

To note about this clonotype: It may be a read error: a sequence one base away is much more abundant. The V call is TRBV7-4, the J call TRBJ2-7; TRBD2 might be the D (5 bases). V dropped 4 bases and J dropped 3 bases, with 19 bases sitting between them. Germline assignment: CDR1 SGHVT and CDR2 SQSDAQ. CDR3 size: 16 residues. The CDR3 here is CASSSEGSLSFYEQYF. For the CDR3, the DNA is TGTGCCAGCAGCTCTGAGGGTAGTCTGTCATTCTACGAGCAGTACTTC.

The genes are TRBV5-1 and TRBJ2-7, with TRBD1 matching over 7 bases. V dropped 4 bases and J dropped 7; count of bases not matched to a gene: 14. CDR1 SGHRS and CDR2 YFSETQ come from the germline V gene. CDR3 size: 15 residues. Here the CDR3 reads CASSTGQAPIGEQYF. In DNA, the CDR3 is TGCGCCAGCAGCACCGGACAGGCCCCTATAGGGGAGCAGTACTTC.

DNA of the CDR3: TGTGCCAGCATTGGGGAGGGGAGAGCCACTGAAGCTTTCTTT. Translated, it gives CASIGEGRATEAFF. This chain links TRBV7-4 with TRBJ1-1, with a weak D call TRBD1 (5 bases). The germline gives CDR1 SGHVT, CDR2 SQSDAQ. Trimming pared 7 bases from V and 4 bases from J, leaving 16 bases between. The CDR3 has 14 residues.

At least ten counts were recorded for this clonotype. This chain uses TRBV7-2 with TRBJ2-5, with TRBD2 matching over 11 bases. This CDR3 is built from 16 residues. J lost 5 bases, V lost 1 base, and 6 bases had no gene match. Germline V gives CDR1 SGHTA, CDR2 FQGNSA. CDR3 residues: CASSLVLAGVGETQYF. As DNA, the CDR3 is TGTGCCAGCAGCTTAGTACTAGCGGGAGTTGGGGAGACCCAGTACTTC.

As DNA, the CDR3 is TGTGCCAGCAGAGGTAAAGCGGAAGGCTACACCTTC. Its protein is CASRGKAEGYTF. The genes are TRBV7-9 and TRBJ1-2; D call uncertain. There are 12 residues in the CDR3. Germline CDR1 SEHNR, CDR2 FQNEAQ (reference sequence). V lost 6 bases and J 8 bases, leaving 13 bases between the germline ends.

The rearrangement uses TRBV6-2 or TRBV6-3 and TRBJ1-5; D perhaps matches TRBD1 (5 bases). The V gene's germline CDR1 is MNHEY and CDR2 SVGEGT. Trimming left V 9 bases short and J 2 bases short, with 17 bases between. The CDR3 length is 15 residues. CDR3: CASTPRDTGNQPQHF. In DNA, the CDR3 is TGTGCCAGTACTCCCAGGGATACGGGCAATCAGCCCCAGCATTTT.

This clonotype showed up many times. The chain recombines TRBV7-2 with TRBJ2-3; 10 nucleotides line up with TRBD2. The CDR3 runs 18 residues. The trim removed 2 bases at V and 1 base at J, leaving 9 bases unmatched. The germline CDR1 and CDR2 sequences are SGHTA and FQGNSA. CDR3 nucleotides: TGTGCCAGCAGCTTACAACCTAGCGGGAGCGGTGGCACAGATACGCAGTATTTT. This translates into CASSLQPSGSGGTDTQYF.

The sample holds a few counts of this clonotype. This chain links TRBV7-8 with TRBJ2-1, with 9 bases identical to TRBD2. The CDR3 covers 12 residues. The J segment lost 10 bases and the V segment lost 5 bases, leaving 3 bases of the junction unmatched. Germline CDR1 is SGHVS and CDR2 is FQNEAQ. In DNA form, the CDR3 reads TGTGCCAGCAGCATCCTAGCGGGGGAGCAGTTCTTC. It codes for CASSILAGEQFF.

This clonotype showed up many times. V is TRBV5-5 and J is TRBJ2-2; no firm D call. The V and J ends lost 0 bases and 2 bases respectively, with 5 bases between them. Germline V lookup: CDR1 SGHKS, CDR2 YYEKEE (reference sequence). The CDR3 runs 14 residues. CDR3 in DNA: TGTGCCAGCAGCTTGGCACCCAACACCGGGGAGCTGTTTTTT. Encoded protein: CASSLAPNTGELFF.

The CDR3 DNA is TGTGCCAGCAGTTTATCTGCAGGGGGTAATTCACCCCTCCACTTT. Its protein is CASSLSAGGNSPLHF. This chain links TRBV27 with TRBJ1-6; 7 positions match TRBD1. The CDR3 totals 15 residues. The V gene end was trimmed by 0 bases and the J gene end by 6 bases; junction bases not matched to a gene: 2. The V gene's germline CDR1 is MNHEY and CDR2 SMNVEV (reference sequence).

Only a few counts were recorded for this clonotype. This chain uses TRBV6-5 with TRBJ2-5; 10 positions match TRBD2. The germline gives CDR1 MNHEY, CDR2 SVGAGI. This CDR3 contains 15 residues. J gave up 5 bases and V 4 bases, and 7 bases lay outside the gene matches. The CDR3 DNA reads as TGTGCCAGCAGTTTGAGTAGCGGGGGGAGGGAGACCCAGTACTTC. Protein: CASSLSSGGRETQYF.

This clonotype was seen many times. The genes are TRBV7-2 and TRBJ2-1; D is possibly TRBD2 (5 bases). CDR1 is SGHTA, CDR2 FQGNSA, per germline. The CDR3 is made up of 11 amino acids. V gave up 8 bases and J gave up 7 bases, with 9 bases separating them. The CDR3 region has the DNA TGTGCCAGCTGGGAGAGGAATGAGCAGTTCTTC. Amino acid sequence: CASWERNEQFF.

The chain employs TRBV5-1 and TRBJ2-7; 8 nucleotides match TRBD2. V dropped 6 bases and J dropped 2; count of bases not matched to a gene: 13. CDR3 size: 16 residues. Germline V gene data show CDR1 as SGHRS and CDR2 as YFSETQ. DNA of the CDR3: TGCGCCAGCACCAAGGCGGTAGGGCGGGAGGCCTACGAGCAGTACTTC. This sequence encodes CASTKAVGREAYEQYF.

The chain employs TRBV7-2 and TRBJ2-7; maybe TRBD1 (6 bases). The length of the CDR3 is 15 residues. The ends were cut back, 5 bases at V and 4 bases at J, with 18 bases in the middle. In germline, CDR1 is SGHTA, CDR2 FQGNSA. CDR3: CASSATSQGRYEQYF. As DNA, the CDR3 is TGTGCCAGCAGCGCCACATCACAGGGCCGGTACGAGCAGTACTTC.

This clonotype was found many times. The chain links TRBV14 to TRBJ2-1, with a possible D match to TRBD2 (5 bases). The CDR3 covers 13 residues. V was cut by 1 base and J by 7 bases, with 8 bases left in between. Looked up from germline, CDR1 is SGHDN and CDR2 is FVKESK. The CDR3 spells CASSQVRGNEQFF. CDR3 DNA: TGTGCCAGCAGCCAAGTGCGCGGGAATGAGCAGTTCTTC.